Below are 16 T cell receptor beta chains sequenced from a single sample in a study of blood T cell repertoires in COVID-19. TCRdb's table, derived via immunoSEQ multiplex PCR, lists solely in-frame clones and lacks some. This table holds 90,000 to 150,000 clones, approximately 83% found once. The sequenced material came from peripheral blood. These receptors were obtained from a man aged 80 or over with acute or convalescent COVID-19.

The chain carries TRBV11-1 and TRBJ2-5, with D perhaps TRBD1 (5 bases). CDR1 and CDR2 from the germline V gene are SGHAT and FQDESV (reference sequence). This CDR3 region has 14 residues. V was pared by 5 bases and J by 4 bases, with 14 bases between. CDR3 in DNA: TGTGCCAGCAGCCCCAGGGTATCGGGAGAGACCCAGTACTTC. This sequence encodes CASSPRVSGETQYF.

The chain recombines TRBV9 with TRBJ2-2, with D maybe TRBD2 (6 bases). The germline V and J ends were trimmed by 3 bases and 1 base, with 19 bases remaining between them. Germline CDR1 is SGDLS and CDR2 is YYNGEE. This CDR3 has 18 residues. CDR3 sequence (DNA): TGTGCCAGCAGCGGAGGGGAGGCCATAGAGAGGAACACCGGGGAGCTGTTTTTT. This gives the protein CASSGGEAIERNTGELFF.

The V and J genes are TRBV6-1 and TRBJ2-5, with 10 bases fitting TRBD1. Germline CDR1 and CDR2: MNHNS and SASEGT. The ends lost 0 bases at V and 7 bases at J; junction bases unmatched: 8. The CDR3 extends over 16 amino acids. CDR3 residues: CASSEARQGAGGTQYF. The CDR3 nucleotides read TGTGCCAGCAGTGAAGCTCGACAGGGGGCTGGCGGGACCCAGTACTTC.

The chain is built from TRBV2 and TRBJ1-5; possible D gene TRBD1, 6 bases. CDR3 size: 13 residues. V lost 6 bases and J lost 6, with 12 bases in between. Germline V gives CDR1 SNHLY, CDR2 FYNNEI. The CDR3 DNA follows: TGTGCCAGCAGACCAGGGGTTAGTCAGCCCCAGCATTTT. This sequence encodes CASRPGVSQPQHF.

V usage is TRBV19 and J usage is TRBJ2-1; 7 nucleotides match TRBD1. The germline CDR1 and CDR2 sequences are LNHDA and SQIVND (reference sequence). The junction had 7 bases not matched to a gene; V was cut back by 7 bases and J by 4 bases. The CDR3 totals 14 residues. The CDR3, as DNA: TGTGCCAGTAATGAGGGGGCCAAGTACAATGAGCAGTTCTTC. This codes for CASNEGAKYNEQFF.

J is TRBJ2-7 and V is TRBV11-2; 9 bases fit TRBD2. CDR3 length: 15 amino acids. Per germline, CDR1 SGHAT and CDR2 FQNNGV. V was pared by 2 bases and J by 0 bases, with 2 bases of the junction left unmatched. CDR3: CASSLSSGGSYEQYF. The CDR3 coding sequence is TGTGCCAGCAGCTTAAGTAGCGGGGGCTCCTACGAGCAGTACTTC. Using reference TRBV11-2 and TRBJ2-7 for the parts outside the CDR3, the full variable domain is EAGVAQSPRYKIIEKRQSVAFWCNPISGHATLYWYQQILGQGPKLLIQFQNNGVVDDSQLPKDRFSAERLKGVDSTLKIQPAKLEDSAVYLCASSLSSGGSYEQYFGPGTRLTVT.

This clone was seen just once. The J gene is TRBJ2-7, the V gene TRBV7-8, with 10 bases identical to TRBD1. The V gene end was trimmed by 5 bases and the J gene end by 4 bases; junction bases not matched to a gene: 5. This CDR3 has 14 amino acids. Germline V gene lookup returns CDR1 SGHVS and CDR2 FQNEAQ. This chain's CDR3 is CASSAGQGTYEQYF. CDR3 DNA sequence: TGTGCCAGCAGCGCGGGACAGGGGACTTACGAGCAGTACTTC.

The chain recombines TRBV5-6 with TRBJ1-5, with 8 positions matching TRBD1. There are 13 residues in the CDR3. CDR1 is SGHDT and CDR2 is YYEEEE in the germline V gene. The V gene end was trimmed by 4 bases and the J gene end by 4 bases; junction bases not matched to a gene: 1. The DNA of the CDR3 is TGTGCCAGCAGCCGGACAGGGAATCAGCCCCAGCATTTT. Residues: CASSRTGNQPQHF.

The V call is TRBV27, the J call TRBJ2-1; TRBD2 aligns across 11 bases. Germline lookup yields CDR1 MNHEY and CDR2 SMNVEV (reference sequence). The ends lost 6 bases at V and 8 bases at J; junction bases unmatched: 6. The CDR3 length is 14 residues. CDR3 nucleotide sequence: TGTGCCAGCAGGACCGGGACTAGCGGACATGAGCAGTTCTTC. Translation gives CASRTGTSGHEQFF.

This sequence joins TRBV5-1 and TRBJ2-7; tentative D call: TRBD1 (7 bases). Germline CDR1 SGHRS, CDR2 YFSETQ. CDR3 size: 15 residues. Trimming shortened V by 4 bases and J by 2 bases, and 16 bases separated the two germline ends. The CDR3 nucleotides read TGCGCCAGCAGCATCGGACAGGCGGGGACCTACGAGCAGTACTTC. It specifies CASSIGQAGTYEQYF.

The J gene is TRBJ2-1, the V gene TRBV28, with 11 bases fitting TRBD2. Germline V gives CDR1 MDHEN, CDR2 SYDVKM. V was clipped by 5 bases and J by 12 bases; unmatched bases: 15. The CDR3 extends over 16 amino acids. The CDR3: CASSPQGLAGGKRQFF. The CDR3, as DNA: TGTGCCAGCAGTCCCCAGGGGCTAGCGGGAGGCAAGAGGCAGTTCTTC. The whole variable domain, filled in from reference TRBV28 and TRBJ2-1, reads DVKVTQSSRYLVKRTGEKVFLECVQDMDHENMFWYRQDPGLGLRLIYFSYDVKMKEKGDIPEGYSVSREKKERFSLILESASTNQTSMYLCASSPQGLAGGKRQFFGPGTRLTVL.

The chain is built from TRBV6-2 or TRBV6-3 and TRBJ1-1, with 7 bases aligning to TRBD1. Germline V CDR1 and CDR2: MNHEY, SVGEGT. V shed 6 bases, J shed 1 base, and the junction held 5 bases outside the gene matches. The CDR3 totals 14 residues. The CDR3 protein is CASSPGDRNTEAFF. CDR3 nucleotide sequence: TGTGCCAGCAGCCCAGGGGACAGGAACACTGAAGCTTTCTTT.

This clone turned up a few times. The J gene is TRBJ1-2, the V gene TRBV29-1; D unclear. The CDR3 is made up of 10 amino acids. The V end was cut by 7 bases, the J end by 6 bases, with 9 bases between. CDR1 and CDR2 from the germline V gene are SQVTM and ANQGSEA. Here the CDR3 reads CSALEDGYTF. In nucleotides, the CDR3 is TGCAGCGCCCTGGAGGATGGCTACACCTTC.

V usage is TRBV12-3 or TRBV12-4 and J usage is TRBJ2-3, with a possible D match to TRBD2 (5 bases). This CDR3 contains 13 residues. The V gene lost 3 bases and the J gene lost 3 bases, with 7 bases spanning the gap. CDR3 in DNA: TGTGCCAGCAGTTTCTGGGAGACAGATACGCAGTATTTT. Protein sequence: CASSFWETDTQYF.

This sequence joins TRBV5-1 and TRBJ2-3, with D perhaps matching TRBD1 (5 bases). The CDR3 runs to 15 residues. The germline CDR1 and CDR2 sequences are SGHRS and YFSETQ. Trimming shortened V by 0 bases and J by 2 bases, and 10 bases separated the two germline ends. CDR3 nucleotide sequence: TGCGCCAGCAGCTTGGCCGACAGCCTCACAGATACGCAGTATTTT. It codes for CASSLADSLTDTQYF. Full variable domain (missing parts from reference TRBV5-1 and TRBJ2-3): KAGVTQTPRYLIKTRGQQVTLSCSPISGHRSVSWYQQTPGQGLQFLFEYFSETQRNKGNFPGRFSGRQFSNSRSEMNVSTLELGDSALYLCASSLADSLTDTQYFGPGTRLTVL.

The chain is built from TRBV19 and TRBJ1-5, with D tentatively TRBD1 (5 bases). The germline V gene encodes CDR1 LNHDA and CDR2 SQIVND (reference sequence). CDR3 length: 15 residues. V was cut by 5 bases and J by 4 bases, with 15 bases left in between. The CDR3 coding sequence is TGTGCCAGTAGTCCCCCGCAGGGACTAAATCAGCCCCAGCATTTT. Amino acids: CASSPPQGLNQPQHF. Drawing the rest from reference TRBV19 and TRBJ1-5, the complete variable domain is DGGITQSPKYLFRKEGQNVTLSCEQNLNHDAMYWYRQDPGQGLRLIYYSQIVNDFQKGDIAEGYSVSREKKESFPLTVTSAQKNPTAFYLCASSPPQGLNQPQHFGDGTRLSIL.